These 26 T cell receptor beta chains were sequenced from one sample in a study of response to subunit inactivated influenza vaccine. TCRdb independently ran MiXCR on the RT-PCR reads; one entry per CDR3 protein. The sample carries 450,000 to 700,000 distinct CDR3 sequences, about 14% recorded once. Here the sequenced sample was PBMCs from blood, taken roughly 13 days after vaccination. These receptors were collected from a man aged 45 to 65 who received an inactivated influenza vaccine.

This chain links TRBV6-2 or TRBV6-3 with TRBJ1-5; D is perhaps TRBD1 (5 bases). This CDR3 has 15 residues. The V end lost 6 bases, the J end lost 0 bases, and 12 bases lay between the germline ends. Looked up from germline, CDR1 is MNHEY and CDR2 is SVGEGT. CDR3 protein: CASRSQAPSNQPQHF. CDR3 bases: TGTGCCAGCAGGTCACAGGCGCCTAGCAATCAGCCCCAGCATTTT.

The J gene is TRBJ2-7, the V gene TRBV20-1; D is uncertain. The germline V and J ends were trimmed by 0 bases and 0 bases, with 15 bases remaining between them. This CDR3 is 16 amino acids long. CDR1 and CDR2 (germline): DFQATT, SNEGSKA (reference sequence). The DNA for the CDR3 is TGCAGTGCTAGAGATAATTGGCGGTCCGACTCCTACGAGCAGTACTTC. Translating it yields CSARDNWRSDSYEQYF.

This chain uses TRBV7-9 with TRBJ2-1; D might be TRBD2 (6 bases). The CDR3 runs to 14 residues. V lost 3 bases and J lost 3, with 9 bases in between. Germline V gene lookup returns CDR1 SEHNR and CDR2 FQNEAQ (reference sequence). CDR3 region: CASSFLGGYNEQFF. The CDR3 region has the DNA TGTGCCAGCAGCTTTTTGGGGGGCTACAATGAGCAGTTCTTC.

This clonotype was observed at least ten times. The chain recombines TRBV12-3 or TRBV12-4 with TRBJ2-3; D is possibly TRBD1 (7 bases). V was shortened by 6 bases and J by 8 bases, with 18 bases between the two germline ends. The CDR3 runs 14 residues. CDR3 in DNA: TGTGCCAGCAGGGTACAGGGGACTGATATTACGCAGTATTTT. It specifies CASRVQGTDITQYF.

The chain couples TRBV6-2 or TRBV6-3 to TRBJ2-2, with TRBD2 matching over 8 bases. Germline-derived CDR1 and CDR2 are MNHEY and SVGEGT. This CDR3 has 15 amino acids. V dropped 8 bases and J dropped 7; count of bases not matched to a gene: 12. Here the CDR3 reads CASRVEREYVGELFF. The CDR3 nucleotides are TGTGCCAGCCGCGTCGAGCGGGAGTATGTCGGGGAGCTGTTTTTT.

A few counts support this clonotype. The J gene is TRBJ1-1, the V gene TRBV5-6; the match to TRBD1 covers 8 bases. The germline V gene encodes CDR1 SGHDT and CDR2 YYEEEE. V dropped 4 bases and J dropped 9; count of bases not matched to a gene: 2. The CDR3 extends over 11 amino acids. This CDR3 reads CASSQGAKAFF. For the CDR3, the DNA is TGTGCCAGCAGCCAGGGGGCAAAAGCTTTCTTT.

The CDR3 here is CALMGYGRGELFF. The CDR3 region has the DNA TGTGCCCTCATGGGTTACGGCCGAGGGGAGCTGTTTTTT. The chain uses TRBV10-3 and TRBJ2-2; D not resolved. Germline CDR1 reads ENHRY; CDR2 reads SYGVKD. Trimming pared 11 bases from V and 8 bases from J, leaving 18 bases between. CDR3 length equals 13 residues.

This clonotype appeared a few times. The chain carries TRBV11-2 and TRBJ2-7; no reliable D call. The germline V gene encodes CDR1 SGHAT and CDR2 FQNNGV. The length of the CDR3 is 14 residues. V was cut by 4 bases and J by 1 base, with 11 bases left in between. The CDR3 spells CASSSRSLSYEQYF. The DNA for the CDR3 is TGTGCCAGCAGCTCCAGGTCCCTGTCCTACGAGCAGTACTTC.

The V call is TRBV7-2, the J call TRBJ2-1; 9 bases align to TRBD2. CDR1 SGHTA and CDR2 FQGNSA come from the germline V gene. The CDR3 is made up of 17 amino acids. J was trimmed by 4 bases and V by 5 bases; bases with no gene match: 12. The CDR3 loop reads CASSIGTSRLWYNEQFF. The DNA for the CDR3 is TGTGCCAGCAGCATAGGGACTAGCAGGCTGTGGTACAATGAGCAGTTCTTC.

This clonotype was counted between two and nine times. The chain carries TRBV3-1 and TRBJ2-7; TRBD1 agrees at 10 bases. CDR1 LGHDT and CDR2 YNNKEL come from the germline V gene (reference sequence). V gave up 4 bases and J gave up 7 bases; unmatched junction bases: 13. The CDR3 covers 16 residues. The CDR3 spells CASSPQRGQGFREQYF. CDR3 DNA: TGTGCCAGCAGCCCCCAGCGGGGACAGGGGTTTCGGGAGCAGTACTTC.

This clonotype was counted between two and nine times. The J gene is TRBJ2-3, the V gene TRBV9, with 8 bases identical to TRBD2. V shed 0 bases, J shed 4 bases, and the junction held 7 bases outside the gene matches. Germline V gives CDR1 SGDLS, CDR2 YYNGEE. This CDR3 contains 16 residues. CDR3 nucleotide sequence: TGTGCCAGCAGCGTAGGGGGAGCGGGAGTTGCAGATACGCAGTATTTT. Its translation is CASSVGGAGVADTQYF.

The rearrangement uses TRBV15 and TRBJ2-7, with D possibly TRBD2 on 6 matching bases. Trimming removed 1 base at V and 6 bases at J, with 10 bases between. CDR3 length equals 13 residues. Germline CDR1 LNHNV, CDR2 YYDKDF (reference sequence). CDR3 sequence reads: CATSRVGTFEQYF. For the CDR3, the DNA is TGTGCCACCAGCAGAGTAGGGACTTTCGAGCAGTACTTC.

The chain is built from TRBV6-2 or TRBV6-3 and TRBJ2-3; D unclear. The germline CDR1 and CDR2 sequences are MNHEY and SVGEGT. This CDR3 has 15 residues. Trimming stripped 4 bases from V and 1 base from J, with 12 bases between. CDR3 sequence: CASSSFRPGTDTQYF. CDR3 nucleotides: TGTGCCAGCAGTTCGTTCCGTCCTGGCACAGATACGCAGTATTTT.

This clonotype was counted between two and nine times. The chain couples TRBV7-8 to TRBJ1-2; 8 nucleotides match TRBD1. CDR3 length: 16 amino acids. V shed 4 bases, J shed 4 bases, and the junction held 11 bases outside the gene matches. CDR1 SGHVS and CDR2 FQNEAQ come from the germline V gene. The CDR3 region has the DNA TGTGCCAGCAGCTCGGACAGGGCATTTCACGGCTATGGCTACACCTTC. Residues: CASSSDRAFHGYGYTF.

Ten or more counts support this clonotype. V and J are TRBV5-1 and TRBJ2-1; no firm D call. Germline CDR1 is SGHRS and CDR2 is YFSETQ. Trimming stripped 0 bases from V and 0 bases from J, with 10 bases between. This CDR3 region has 16 residues. CDR3 loop: CASSLVRTGSYNEQFF. DNA for the CDR3: TGCGCCAGCAGCTTGGTCAGGACGGGCTCCTACAATGAGCAGTTCTTC.

The rearrangement joins TRBV20-1 to TRBJ2-1, with D perhaps matching TRBD2 (7 bases). Deletions cut 3 bases from V and 12 bases from J, with 24 bases between. CDR3 length equals 15 residues. Germline-derived CDR1 and CDR2 are DFQATT and SNEGSKA (reference sequence). CDR3 loop: CSASPRTGRVMGQFF. The CDR3 region has the DNA TGCAGTGCTAGCCCCAGAACAGGGAGGGTTATGGGGCAGTTCTTC.

The J gene is TRBJ1-1, the V gene TRBV5-5; D not resolved. Germline CDR1 is SGHKS and CDR2 is YYEKEE (reference sequence). The V and J ends lost 4 bases and 5 bases respectively, with 18 bases between them. The CDR3 contains 15 residues. CDR3 sequence (DNA): TGTGCCAGCAGCCCTGGAGACCCGGTAGAGACTGAAGCTTTCTTT. This gives the protein CASSPGDPVETEAFF.

This chain connects TRBV6-1 to TRBJ2-7; 7 bases line up with TRBD1. The CDR3 runs to 18 residues. Unmatched junction bases numbered 18, after V lost 6 bases and J lost 1 base. Germline V lookup: CDR1 MNHNS, CDR2 SASEGT. DNA of the CDR3: TGTGCCAGCAGAATTGCCTCAAAAACCGGGACAGTTTCCTACGAGCAGTACTTC. Amino acids: CASRIASKTGTVSYEQYF.

This clonotype has just a few counts. The CDR3 DNA is TGTGCCAGCAGCCAAGTCCGCGCCGGCGGTTATAATTCACCCCTCCACTTT. As protein: CASSQVRAGGYNSPLHF. The chain is built from TRBV4-2 and TRBJ1-6; D unclear. The CDR3 extends over 17 amino acids. With 1 base removed from V and 4 bases from J, the gap between germline ends came to 14 bases. Per germline, CDR1 LGHNA and CDR2 YNFKEQ.

This clonotype appeared a few times. The chain couples TRBV7-2 to TRBJ2-7; D is undetermined. The ends were cut back, 9 bases at V and 4 bases at J, with 13 bases in the middle. The CDR3 has 12 amino acids. From germline, CDR1 is SGHTA and CDR2 FQGNSA. CDR3 sequence reads: CARTTGPYEQYF. CDR3 bases: TGTGCCAGGACAACCGGGCCTTACGAGCAGTACTTC. The full variable domain, with the rest looked up from reference TRBV7-2 and TRBJ2-7, is GAGVSQSPSNKVTEKGKDVELRCDPISGHTALYWYRQSLGQGLEFLIYFQGNSAPDKSGLPSDRFSAERTGGSVSTLTIQRTQQEDSAVYLCARTTGPYEQYFGPGTRLTVT.

The genes are TRBV3-1 and TRBJ2-2; TRBD1 matches at 8 bases. V was clipped by 3 bases and J by 4 bases; unmatched bases: 10. The CDR3 totals 17 residues. Germline assignment: CDR1 LGHDT and CDR2 YNNKEL (reference sequence). CDR3 region: CASSHRDRIISTGELFF. For the CDR3, the DNA is TGTGCCAGCAGCCACCGGGACAGGATAATTAGCACCGGGGAGCTGTTTTTT. Full variable domain (rest looked up from reference TRBV3-1 and TRBJ2-2): DTAVSQTPKYLVTQMGNDKSIKCEQNLGHDTMYWYKQDSKKFLKIMFSYNNKELIINETVPNRFSPKSPDKAHLNLHINSLELGDSAVYFCASSHRDRIISTGELFFGEGSRLTVL.

This chain's CDR3 is CASSLEGLQETQYF. Here the CDR3 DNA reads TGTGCCAGCAGCTTAGAGGGCCTTCAAGAGACCCAGTACTTC. The rearrangement joins TRBV7-2 to TRBJ2-5; D gene uncertain. The ends were cut back, 1 base at V and 2 bases at J, with 8 bases in the middle. Germline CDR1 is SGHTA and CDR2 is FQGNSA. The CDR3 is 14 residues long. The complete variable domain, with remaining parts taken from reference TRBV7-2 and TRBJ2-5, reads GAGVSQSPSNKVTEKGKDVELRCDPISGHTALYWYRQSLGQGLEFLIYFQGNSAPDKSGLPSDRFSAERTGGSVSTLTIQRTQQEDSAVYLCASSLEGLQETQYFGPGTRLLVL.

This rearrangement joins TRBV2 to TRBJ2-7; TRBD1 matches at 8 bases. This CDR3 region has 15 residues. The V segment lost 6 bases and the J segment 1 base; nucleotides outside the gene matches: 8. CDR1 SNHLY and CDR2 FYNNEI come from the germline V gene. CDR3 residues: CASRASGQVSYEQYF. The CDR3 DNA reads TGTGCCAGCAGAGCGTCGGGACAGGTGTCCTACGAGCAGTACTTC.

The V call is TRBV10-3, the J call TRBJ2-3; no reliable D call. The CDR3 runs 11 residues. The germline V gene has CDR1 ENHRY and CDR2 SYGVKD. V was clipped by 10 bases and J by 0 bases, with 5 bases between them. The CDR3 region is CATASTDTQYF. In DNA, the CDR3 is TGTGCCACTGCTAGCACAGATACGCAGTATTTT.

The chain employs TRBV5-1 and TRBJ2-1, with D perhaps being TRBD1 or TRBD2 (6 bases each). The CDR3 has 16 residues. The V gene lost 0 bases and the J gene lost 0 bases, with 10 bases spanning the gap. Germline CDR1 reads SGHRS; CDR2 reads YFSETQ. This chain's CDR3 is CASSLGGADSYNEQFF. CDR3 coding DNA: TGCGCCAGCAGCTTGGGGGGGGCAGACTCCTACAATGAGCAGTTCTTC.

This chain links TRBV7-2 with TRBJ2-3; TRBD2 matches 11 bases. In germline, CDR1 is SGHTA, CDR2 FQGNSA. The CDR3 totals 16 residues. With 7 bases clipped from V and 7 bases from J, the junction kept 13 bases outside the gene matches. CDR3 residues: CASTRLAGNLMNTQYF. The CDR3 DNA is TGTGCCAGCACCAGACTAGCGGGGAATTTAATGAATACGCAGTATTTT.